Below are 24 T cell receptor beta chains sequenced from a single sample in a study of TET2 disruption in CD19-targeted CAR T cells. Their recognized antigens are unknown. The sample's treatment: autologous CTL019 cells: CD19 CAR with 4-1BB and CD3 zeta domains. The repertoire was sequenced with immunoSEQ multiplex PCR; TCRdb's copy has only in-frame clones and lacks some. This sample's clone table lists approximately 27,000 clones. Sequencing used CD8- CAR+ T cells sorted from cultured blood T cells, obtained for CD19 CAR T cell therapy. Subset meaning: CD8-negative CAR-positive T cells from the infusion product. All receptors derive from a man aged 65 to 79 with chronic lymphocytic leukemia.

For this clone: Read sequence stops 3 residues before the CDR3 end, and the germline J gene provides the missing end. This chain uses TRBV28 with TRBJ1-2; 9 bases line up with TRBD1. This CDR3 has 16 residues. Trimming at V came to 2 bases and at J to 0 bases, leaving 4 bases not matched to a gene. The germline V gene has CDR1 MDHEN and CDR2 SYDVKM. CDR3 loop: CASSLGGTGTNYGYTF. The sequenced CDR3 bases are TGTGCCAGCAGTTTAGGGGGGACAGGGACTAACTATGGC.

As for this clone: The observed sequence ends 3 residues before the CDR3 terminus, with the missing tail filled in from the germline J gene. The V gene is TRBV5-1, the J gene TRBJ2-3; 9 nucleotides agree with TRBD2. The CDR3 runs to 14 residues. CDR1 and CDR2 from the germline V gene are SGHRS and YFSETQ. J was trimmed by 6 bases and V by 2 bases; bases with no gene match: 4. This CDR3 reads CASSFGAGGDTQYF. CDR3 DNA (partial): TGCGCCAGCAGCTTTGGAGCGGGGGGCGATACG.

Details on this clone: Read coverage stops 3 residues before the CDR3 terminus; the germline J gene supplies the remainder. The chain combines TRBV18 with TRBJ1-2; 10 nucleotides align to TRBD1. V shed 2 bases and J 1 base; nucleotides not matched to a gene: 4. Germline V gives CDR1 KGHSH, CDR2 LQKENI. The CDR3 is 16 residues long. CDR3 bases read: TGTGCCAGCTCACCATCCCGGACAGGGGGTAACTATGGC. It yields the protein CASSPSRTGGNYG. The CDR3 as a whole reads CASSPSRTGGNYGYTF.

For this clone: One end of the junction varies from germline; a read error may be responsible. The read ends 3 residues shy of where the CDR3 ends; the end is completed using the germline J gene. The V gene is TRBV4-1, the J gene TRBJ1-1; D perhaps matches TRBD1 (6 bases). Germline lookup yields CDR1 MGHRA and CDR2 YSYEKL. This CDR3 region has 16 residues. The CDR3: CANSQGQGQVNTEAFF. The sequenced CDR3 bases are TGCGCCAACAGCCAAGGCCAGGGGCAGGTGAACACTGAA.

Notes on this clone: The read is 3 residues too short to cover the CDR3 end, so that end is filled in from the germline J gene. The chain combines TRBV20-1 with TRBJ2-7; 9 bases are a match to TRBD1. Germline trimming cut 4 bases from V and 6 bases from J; bases unmatched to any gene: 7. CDR1 and CDR2 (germline): DFQATT, SNEGSKA (reference sequence). This CDR3 is 13 amino acids long. CDR3 DNA (partial): TGCAGTGCTAACCCCGGGACAGGGTTCGAG. Encoded protein: CSANPGTGFE. The complete CDR3 sequence is CSANPGTGFEQYF.

About this clone itself: The read stops 3 residues short of the end of the CDR3; the missing end is completed from the germline J gene. This sequence joins TRBV6-2 or TRBV6-3 and TRBJ2-3, with 7 nucleotides matching TRBD2. Losses at the gene ends were 6 bases for V and 0 bases for J; bases not matched to a gene: 9. Germline loops: CDR1 MNHEY, CDR2 SVGEGT. The CDR3 has 16 amino acids. CDR3 in amino acids: CASSLGGGMSTDTQYF. CDR3 bases read: TGTGCCAGCAGCCTTGGGGGGGGGATGAGCACAGATACG.

As to this clone: The read stops 3 residues short of the end of the CDR3; the missing end is completed from the germline J gene. The chain joins TRBV6-1 to TRBJ2-3; possibly TRBD1 for D (5 bases). Germline values: CDR1 MNHNS, CDR2 SASEGT. V shed 2 bases and J shed 1 base, with 13 bases lying between them. The CDR3 totals 16 residues. CDR3 protein: CASSEIPGKRTDTQYF. CDR3 DNA, as far as it was read: TGTGCCAGCAGTGAAATTCCAGGGAAACGCACAGATACG.

On this clone: The read terminates 3 residues before the CDR3 end, so the remaining end is supplied by the germline J gene. This rearrangement joins TRBV20-1 to TRBJ2-4; tentative D call: TRBD1 (6 bases). Germline loops: CDR1 DFQATT, CDR2 SNEGSKA (reference sequence). CDR3 size: 14 residues. The covered CDR3 bases are TGCAGTGCAGTCCGGGACAAGGGCACGGAGACT. Its translation: CSAVRDKGTET. The CDR3 in full is CSAVRDKGTETQYF.

For this clone: The CDR3 goes on 3 residues after the read ends, and that part is filled in from the germline J gene. The V gene is TRBV20-1, the J gene TRBJ1-5; D remains ambiguous. The germline CDR1 and CDR2 sequences are DFQATT and SNEGSKA (reference sequence). The CDR3 covers 12 residues. Trimming removed 3 bases at V and 1 base at J, with 4 bases between. The CDR3 protein is CSARSSNQPQHF. The CDR3 DNA, read in part, is TGCAGTGCTAGGAGCAGCAATCAGCCC.

As for this clone: The read terminates 3 residues before the CDR3 end, so the remaining end is supplied by the germline J gene. This chain uses TRBV5-6 with TRBJ1-2; 10 bases match TRBD1. Unmatched junction bases numbered 8, after V lost 5 bases and J lost 4 bases. CDR3 length: 15 amino acids. Germline CDR1 and CDR2: SGHDT and YYEEEE. CDR3 amino acids: CASREGTGVGYGYTF. The part of the CDR3 DNA that was read is TGTGCCAGCAGAGAAGGGACAGGGGTTGGCTATGGC.

About this clone itself: The read finishes 3 residues shy of the CDR3 end, and the germline J gene is used to complete it. The chain links TRBV7-7 to TRBJ2-5; D is possibly TRBD2 (7 bases). Deletions cut 4 bases from V and 3 bases from J, with 15 bases between. The CDR3 has 15 amino acids. From germline, CDR1 is SSHAT and CDR2 FNYEAQ (reference sequence). Here the CDR3 reads CASSSGAGREETQYF. Partial CDR3 DNA: TGTGCCAGCAGCTCAGGGGCAGGGAGGGAAGAGACC.

Remarks on this clone: The read terminates 3 residues ahead of where the CDR3 ends, so the germline J gene completes it. The V gene is TRBV7-9, the J gene TRBJ1-1, with TRBD1 as a possible D gene (5 bases). Germline V gene data show CDR1 as SEHNR and CDR2 as FQNEAQ (reference sequence). The CDR3 spans 15 residues. The DNA read from the CDR3 is TGTGCCAGCAGCTCCTTCGGGGGGTCCTCAGATACG. Encoded protein: CASSSFGGSSDT. The entire CDR3 sequence reads CASSSFGGSSDTAFF.

In regard to this clone: The CDR3 end lies 3 residues beyond the end of the read and is filled in from the germline J gene. The chain combines TRBV19 with TRBJ2-4; a weak D match, TRBD2 (6 bases). The CDR3 is 14 amino acids. CDR1 is LNHDA, CDR2 SQIVND, per germline (reference sequence). The chain's CDR3 is CASSIGRVPETQYF. Incomplete CDR3 DNA: TGTGCCAGTAGTATAGGGAGGGTTCCAGAGACT.

Its frequency marks this clone as medium-sized. The CDR3 end is not reached by the read, which stops 3 residues before it; the germline J gene fills it in. V gene TRBV19 combines with J gene TRBJ1-5; 8 bases map to TRBD1. Trimming removed 4 bases from V and 4 bases from J; junction bases left unmatched: 6. Germline V lookup: CDR1 LNHDA, CDR2 SQIVND (reference sequence). This CDR3 is 15 amino acids long. The covered CDR3 bases are TGTGCCAGTAGTACGATGGACAGGGAGAATCAGCCC. Translated: CASSTMDRENQP. Given in full, the CDR3 is CASSTMDRENQPQHF.

With respect to this clone: The CDR3 end is not reached by the read, which stops 3 residues before it; the germline J gene fills it in. This rearrangement joins TRBV5-1 to TRBJ1-1, with a tentative D call TRBD1 (5 bases). Germline V gives CDR1 SGHRS, CDR2 YFSETQ. V was trimmed by 3 bases and J by 4 bases, leaving 16 bases between them. The CDR3 loop spans 15 amino acids. The CDR3: CASSSNIQVPTEAFF. The CDR3 DNA, read in part, is TGCGCCAGCAGCTCGAATATACAGGTCCCCACTGAA.

With regard to this clone: The missing CDR3 end, 3 residues past where the read stops, is filled in from the germline J gene. V is TRBV5-1 and J is TRBJ1-1; D ambiguous. CDR1 and CDR2 (germline): SGHRS, YFSETQ. The CDR3 spans 13 residues. The CDR3 sequence: CASSEQQSFGAFF. CDR3 DNA, as far as it was read: TGCGCCAGCAGTGAACAGCAATCTTTTGGA.

Points on this clone: Read coverage stops 3 residues before the CDR3 terminus; the germline J gene supplies the remainder. This chain joins TRBV5-1 and TRBJ1-1; no clear D gene. Germline V lookup: CDR1 SGHRS, CDR2 YFSETQ. The V and J ends lost 4 bases and 4 bases respectively, with 14 bases between them. CDR3 length: 14 amino acids. The CDR3 sequence is CASSPVGGSTEAFF. The sequenced part of the CDR3 DNA is TGCGCCAGCAGCCCGGTTGGCGGAAGCACTGAA.

For this clone: Coverage ceases 3 residues before the CDR3 finishes, and the germline J gene fills in the end. Other nucleotide sequences in the sample specify the same CDR3. The chain carries TRBV29-1 and TRBJ1-2, with TRBD1 matching 9 bases. V shed 6 bases, J shed 7 bases, and the junction held 6 bases outside the gene matches. The CDR3 runs to 12 residues. Per germline, CDR1 SQVTM and CDR2 ANQGSEA. The chain's CDR3 is CSVRTGVSGYTF. The part of the CDR3 DNA that was read is TGCAGCGTAAGGACAGGGGTCTCTGGC.

As concerns this clone: The CDR3 is cut off 3 residues early in the read; its end comes from the germline J gene. J is TRBJ2-5 and V is TRBV2, with TRBD2 matching 8 bases. The CDR3 consists of 15 residues. Germline CDR1 SNHLY, CDR2 FYNNEI. Germline trimming cut 7 bases from V and 4 bases from J; bases unmatched to any gene: 11. The CDR3 bases that were read are TGTGCCAGCATTAGCCTCGGGGCGGGGGGAGAGACC. Its translation: CASISLGAGGET. The CDR3 as a whole reads CASISLGAGGETQYF.

About this clone itself: Sequencing ends 3 residues short of the CDR3 end; the germline J gene provides the rest. The chain is built from TRBV5-5 and TRBJ1-2; 9 positions agree with TRBD1. The CDR3 has 15 residues. V trimming: 4 bases; J trimming: 5 bases; junction bases outside the gene matches: 9. Germline V gene lookup returns CDR1 SGHKS and CDR2 YYEKEE (reference sequence). The part of the CDR3 DNA that was read is TGTGCCAGCAGCAGCACGGACAGGGGCGGATATGGC. It codes for CASSSTDRGGYG. The full CDR3 protein reads CASSSTDRGGYGYTF.

Details on this clone: The read gets to within 3 residues of the CDR3 end, and the germline J gene fills in the rest. The sample has other DNA sequences that encode this CDR3 too. V and J are TRBV7-2 and TRBJ1-3, with TRBD1 as a possible D gene (6 bases). Germline lookup yields CDR1 SGHTA and CDR2 FQGNSA. This CDR3 has 14 amino acids. Deletions cut 8 bases from V and 0 bases from J, with 11 bases between. CDR3 in amino acids: CASYRAGSGNTIYF. The CDR3 bases that were read are TGTGCCAGCTACAGGGCCGGCTCTGGAAACACC.

As for this clone: The CDR3 extends 3 residues past the end of the read, so its final part is completed from the germline J gene. The rearrangement uses TRBV7-8 and TRBJ1-4; TRBD1 might be the D (6 bases). The CDR3 extends over 15 amino acids. The germline V gene has CDR1 SGHVS and CDR2 FQNEAQ. The sequenced part of the CDR3 DNA is TGTGCCAGCAGCTCCGGATCAGGGGTCAATTCACCA. Translation gives CASSSGSGVNSP. The complete CDR3 reads CASSSGSGVNSPLFF.

About this clone itself: The read terminates 3 residues ahead of where the CDR3 ends, so the germline J gene completes it. The chain employs TRBV2 and TRBJ1-4, with 11 nucleotides matching TRBD1. V gave up 7 bases and J gave up 2 bases; unmatched junction bases: 6. The CDR3 loop spans 16 amino acids. Germline V CDR1 and CDR2: SNHLY, FYNNEI. The CDR3 region is CASKRTGGLTNEKLFF. The CDR3 bases that were read are TGTGCCAGCAAGAGGACAGGGGGCCTCACTAATGAAAAA.

Concerning this clone: The DNA ends 3 residues before the CDR3 does, and the rest of the CDR3 is filled in from the germline J gene. This chain connects TRBV3-1 (or the pseudogene TRBV3-2) to TRBJ2-5; TRBD1 matches 7 bases. The CDR3 has 15 residues. Trimming removed 0 bases from V and 3 bases from J; junction bases left unmatched: 4. CDR1 and CDR2 (germline): LGHDT, YNNKEL (reference sequence). CDR3 region: CASSQDPGTEETQYF. Incomplete CDR3 DNA: TGTGCCAGCAGCCAAGATCCCGGGACAGAAGAGACC.